The 10 T cell receptor beta chains below all came from one sample that was sequenced in a study of T cells in localized non-small cell lung cancer. Using immunoSEQ multiplex PCR, the repertoire was profiled, and TCRdb retains in-frame clones only, with some absent. This sample has 50,000 to 60,000 clones, with roughly 86% found just once. This specimen consisted of PBMCs, obtained before any cancer treatment. Every receptor here comes from a female donor with stage II lung adenocarcinoma.

V is TRBV27 and J is TRBJ2-1; 9 bases line up with TRBD1. The ends lost 5 bases at V and 6 bases at J; junction bases unmatched: 11. The CDR3 has 16 amino acids. CDR1 and CDR2 (germline): MNHEY, SMNVEV (reference sequence). The CDR3 DNA reads TGTGCCAGCAGTCCAGAATTCGGGACAGGGCTCAATGAGCAGTTCTTC. Translation: CASSPEFGTGLNEQFF.

The rearrangement links TRBV15 to TRBJ2-5; D is perhaps TRBD1 (6 bases). This CDR3 spans 15 amino acids. The germline V gene has CDR1 LNHNV and CDR2 YYDKDF (reference sequence). Trimming left V 0 bases short and J 5 bases short, with 13 bases between. The CDR3 here is CATSRDSRGRETQYF. For the CDR3, the DNA is TGTGCCACCAGCAGAGATTCCAGGGGACGGGAGACCCAGTACTTC.

This rearrangement joins TRBV10-2 to TRBJ1-1; D remains ambiguous. The CDR3 sequence is 13 residues long. V lost 4 bases to trimming and J lost 4 bases, with 10 bases between them. The V gene's germline CDR1 is WSHSY and CDR2 SAAADI. CDR3 sequence (DNA): TGCGCCAGCAGTGGGGGTGCAGTCACTGAAGCTTTCTTT. Encoded protein: CASSGGAVTEAFF.

This clone was observed a handful of times. The chain uses TRBV2 and TRBJ2-7; D may correspond to TRBD1 or TRBD2 (5 bases each). V was trimmed by 6 bases and J by 1 base, leaving 13 bases between them. This CDR3 has 14 amino acids. Germline values: CDR1 SNHLY, CDR2 FYNNEI. CDR3 residues: CASRPGRQSYEQYF. CDR3 DNA sequence: TGTGCCAGCAGACCGGGACGCCAGTCCTACGAGCAGTACTTC.

The chain combines TRBV27 with TRBJ2-7; 10 bases line up with TRBD2. CDR1 is MNHEY and CDR2 is SMNVEV in the germline V gene (reference sequence). V was pared by 5 bases and J by 2 bases, with 3 bases of the junction left unmatched. This CDR3 spans 14 amino acids. The CDR3 DNA sequence: TGTGCCAGCAGTAAACTAGCGGGGACCTACGAGCAGTACTTC. Translation gives CASSKLAGTYEQYF.

This clone has a single count. The chain has TRBV15 and TRBJ1-4, with D unclear. Germline CDR1 and CDR2: LNHNV and YYDKDF (reference sequence). The CDR3 length is 13 residues. Deletions cut 0 bases from V and 10 bases from J, with 9 bases between. DNA of the CDR3: TGTGCCACCAGCAGAGATCGGGAGGGAAAACTGTTTTTT. The encoded protein is CATSRDREGKLFF.

The chain is built from TRBV14 and TRBJ1-1, with unresolved D. CDR3 length equals 14 residues. Germline CDR1 SGHDN, CDR2 FVKESK. Trimming stripped 6 bases from V and 3 bases from J, with 14 bases between. CDR3 sequence: CASSPREVYTEAFF. The CDR3 nucleotides read TGTGCCAGCAGTCCAAGAGAGGTGTACACTGAAGCTTTCTTT.

J is TRBJ1-1 and V is TRBV12-5; possibly TRBD1 for D (6 bases). The V and J ends lost 4 bases and 1 base respectively, with 19 bases between them. Looked up from germline, CDR1 is LGHNT and CDR2 is FRNRAP. CDR3 size: 17 residues. In DNA, the CDR3 is TGTGCTAGTGGTTCCGGACAGTCAGCTCTTGCGAACACTGAAGCTTTCTTT. It yields the protein CASGSGQSALANTEAFF.

This chain joins TRBV7-8 and TRBJ1-3, with a weak D call TRBD1 (5 bases). Germline V lookup: CDR1 SGHVS, CDR2 FQNEAQ. The length of the CDR3 is 15 residues. Trimming removed 2 bases from V and 4 bases from J, with 12 bases in between. CDR3 DNA sequence: TGTGCCAGCAGCTTACCAGGCGGGGCGGGAAACACCATATATTTT. Translated: CASSLPGGAGNTIYF. The entire variable domain, with the rest obtained from reference TRBV7-8 and TRBJ1-3, is as follows: GAGVSQSPRYKVAKRGQDVALRCDPISGHVSLFWYQQALGQGPEFLTYFQNEAQLDKSGLPSDRFFAERPEGSVSTLKIQRTQQEDSAVYLCASSLPGGAGNTIYFGEGSWLTVV.

V gene TRBV5-1 combines with J gene TRBJ1-6; 9 bases map to TRBD1. Germline V lookup: CDR1 SGHRS, CDR2 YFSETQ. Losses at the gene ends were 3 bases for V and 7 bases for J; bases not matched to a gene: 8. There are 16 residues in the CDR3. The DNA for the CDR3 is TGCGCCAGCAGCTCGGGGGTGACAGGGGGAAATTCACCCCTCCACTTT. As protein: CASSSGVTGGNSPLHF.